These 5 T cell receptor beta chains came from one sample sequenced in a study of control samples from healthy donors and cancer patients. TCRdb's table, derived via immunoSEQ multiplex PCR, lists solely in-frame clones and lacks some. The sample lists approximately 87,000 clones, about 88% seen once, with 0.95% to 1.5% in the top ten. Sequencing used blood. The receptors shown here come from a woman in her forties or fifties in good health.

Concerning this clone: An end of the junction does not agree with germline; a read error may underlie this. Other nucleotide sequences in the sample specify the same CDR3. The V and J genes are TRBV27 and TRBJ2-2; D is possibly TRBD2 (6 bases). There are 15 residues in the CDR3. Germline values: CDR1 MNHEY, CDR2 SMNVEV (reference sequence). The CDR3 protein is CASSFGGANTGELFF. The CDR3 nucleotides read TGTGCCAGTAGTTTCGGGGGAGCGAACACCGGGGAGCTGTTTTTT.

V is TRBV7-2 and J is TRBJ2-1; a possible D gene is TRBD1 (6 bases). There are 15 residues in the CDR3. CDR1 is SGHTA, CDR2 FQGNSA, per germline. V was pared by 5 bases and J by 6 bases, with 17 bases between. As DNA, the CDR3 is TGTGCCAGCAGCCTTGACAGGCCGACCAGCAATGAGCAGTTCTTC. It encodes CASSLDRPTSNEQFF.

This clone was seen a handful of times. The V gene is TRBV18, the J gene TRBJ2-5, with D tentatively TRBD1 (6 bases). Trimming removed 3 bases at V and 5 bases at J, with 13 bases between. Germline assignment: CDR1 KGHSH and CDR2 LQKENI. This CDR3 is 14 amino acids long. CDR3 DNA: TGTGCCAGCTCACCCAATACCCAGGGGGAGACCCAGTACTTC. Amino acid sequence: CASSPNTQGETQYF.

This clone was found a few times. The gene calls are TRBV4-3 and TRBJ1-2; 10 bases fit TRBD1. The junction had 10 bases not matched to a gene; V was cut back by 5 bases and J by 4 bases. CDR1 is LGHNA and CDR2 is YSLEER in the germline V gene. This CDR3 region has 16 residues. This CDR3 reads CASSFSGTGESYGYTF. CDR3 sequence (DNA): TGCGCCAGCAGCTTTTCCGGGACAGGGGAATCCTATGGCTACACCTTC.

The chain uses TRBV7-3 and TRBJ2-3; 8 bases are a match to TRBD2. Germline CDR1 reads SGHTA; CDR2 reads FQGTGA. J lost 2 bases, V lost 5 bases, and 3 bases had no gene match. This CDR3 region has 14 residues. CDR3 DNA sequence: TGTGCCAGCAGCATTAGCGGGGCCACAGATACGCAGTATTTT. Translated, it gives CASSISGATDTQYF.